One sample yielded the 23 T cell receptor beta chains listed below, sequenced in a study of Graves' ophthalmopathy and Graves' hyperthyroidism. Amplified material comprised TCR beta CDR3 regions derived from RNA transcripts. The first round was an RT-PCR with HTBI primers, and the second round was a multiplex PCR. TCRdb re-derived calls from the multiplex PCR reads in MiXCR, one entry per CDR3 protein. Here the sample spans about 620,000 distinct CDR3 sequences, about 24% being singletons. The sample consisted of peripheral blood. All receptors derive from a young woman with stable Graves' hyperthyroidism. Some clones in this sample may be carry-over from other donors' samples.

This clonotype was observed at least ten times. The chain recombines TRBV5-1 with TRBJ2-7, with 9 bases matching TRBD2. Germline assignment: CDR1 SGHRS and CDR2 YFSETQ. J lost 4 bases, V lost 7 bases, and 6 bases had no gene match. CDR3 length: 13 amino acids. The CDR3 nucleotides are TGCGCCAGCGGGACGACTAGCGGTTACGAGCAGTACTTC. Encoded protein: CASGTTSGYEQYF.

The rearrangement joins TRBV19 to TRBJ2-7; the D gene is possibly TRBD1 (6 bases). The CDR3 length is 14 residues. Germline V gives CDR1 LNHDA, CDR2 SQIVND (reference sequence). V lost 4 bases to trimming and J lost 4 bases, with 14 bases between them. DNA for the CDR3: TGTGCCAGTAGTAGTCAGGACAGAGTTTACGAGCAGTACTTC. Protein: CASSSQDRVYEQYF.

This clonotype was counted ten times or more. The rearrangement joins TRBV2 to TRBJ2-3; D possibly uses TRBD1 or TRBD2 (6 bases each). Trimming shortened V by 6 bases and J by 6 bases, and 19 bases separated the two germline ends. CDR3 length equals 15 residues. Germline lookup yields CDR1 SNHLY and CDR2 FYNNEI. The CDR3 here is CASSQTRGGLDTQYF. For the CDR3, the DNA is TGTGCCAGCAGCCAAACCCGAGGGGGGTTGGATACGCAGTATTTT.

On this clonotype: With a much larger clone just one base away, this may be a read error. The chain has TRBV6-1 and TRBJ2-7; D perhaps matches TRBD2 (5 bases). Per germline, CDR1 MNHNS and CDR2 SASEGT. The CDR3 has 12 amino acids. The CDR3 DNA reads TGTTCCTGCCGGACTGGTTCCTACGAGCAGTACTTC. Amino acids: CSCRTGSYEQYF.

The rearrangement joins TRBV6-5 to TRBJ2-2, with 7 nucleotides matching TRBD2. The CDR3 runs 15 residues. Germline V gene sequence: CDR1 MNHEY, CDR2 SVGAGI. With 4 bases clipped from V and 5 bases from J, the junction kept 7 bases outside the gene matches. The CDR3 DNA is TGTGCCAGCAGTTTGGGGGGGGGGATTACCGGGGAGCTGTTTTTT. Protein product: CASSLGGGITGELFF.

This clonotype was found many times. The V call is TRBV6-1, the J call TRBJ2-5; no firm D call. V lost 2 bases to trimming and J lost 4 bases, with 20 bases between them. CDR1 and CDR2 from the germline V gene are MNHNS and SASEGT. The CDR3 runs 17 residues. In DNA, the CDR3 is TGTGCCAGCAGTGAATATGGAAGGGCTCGATCCAGAGAGACCCAGTACTTC. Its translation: CASSEYGRARSRETQYF.

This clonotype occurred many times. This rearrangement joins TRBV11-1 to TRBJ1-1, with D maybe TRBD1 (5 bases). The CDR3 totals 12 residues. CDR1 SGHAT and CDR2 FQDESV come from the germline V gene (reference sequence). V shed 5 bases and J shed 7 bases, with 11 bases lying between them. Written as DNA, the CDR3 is TGTGCCAGCAGCCCAGGGTCTGGTGAAGCTTTCTTT. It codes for CASSPGSGEAFF. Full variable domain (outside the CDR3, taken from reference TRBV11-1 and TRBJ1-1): EAEVAQSPRYKITEKSQAVAFWCDPISGHATLYWYRQILGQGPELLVQFQDESVVDDSQLPKDRFSAERLKGVDSTLKIQPAELGDSAMYLCASSPGSGEAFFGQGTRLTVV.

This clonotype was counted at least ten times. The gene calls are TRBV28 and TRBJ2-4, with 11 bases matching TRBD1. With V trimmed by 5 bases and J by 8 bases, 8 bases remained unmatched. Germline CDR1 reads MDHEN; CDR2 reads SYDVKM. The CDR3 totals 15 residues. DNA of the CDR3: TGTGCCAGCAGTCCTAGGACAGGGGGCATCCACATTCAGTACTTC. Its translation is CASSPRTGGIHIQYF. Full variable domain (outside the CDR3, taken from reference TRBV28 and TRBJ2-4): DVKVTQSSRYLVKRTGEKVFLECVQDMDHENMFWYRQDPGLGLRLIYFSYDVKMKEKGDIPEGYSVSREKKERFSLILESASTNQTSMYLCASSPRTGGIHIQYFGAGTRLSVL.

This CDR3 is CASSLPGGAEAFF. CDR3 in DNA: TGTGCCAGTAGTCTCCCGGGGGGGGCTGAAGCTTTCTTT. The chain employs TRBV19 and TRBJ1-1, with a possible D match to TRBD1 (5 bases). V dropped 5 bases and J dropped 6 bases, with 13 bases sitting between them. The CDR3 runs 13 residues. The V gene's germline CDR1 is LNHDA and CDR2 SQIVND (reference sequence).

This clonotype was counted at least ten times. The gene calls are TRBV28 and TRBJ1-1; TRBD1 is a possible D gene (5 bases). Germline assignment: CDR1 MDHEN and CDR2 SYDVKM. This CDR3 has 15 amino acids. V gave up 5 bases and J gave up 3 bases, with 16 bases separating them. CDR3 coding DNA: TGTGCCAGCAGTACCTTGGCGGGGGGAGACACTGAAGCTTTCTTT. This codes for CASSTLAGGDTEAFF.

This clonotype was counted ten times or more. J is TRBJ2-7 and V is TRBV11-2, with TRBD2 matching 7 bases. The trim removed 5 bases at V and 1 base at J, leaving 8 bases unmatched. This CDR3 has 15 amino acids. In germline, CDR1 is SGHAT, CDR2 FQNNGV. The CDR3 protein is CASSPTLSGSYEQYF. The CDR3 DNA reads TGTGCCAGCAGCCCGACCCTTAGCGGGTCCTACGAGCAGTACTTC.

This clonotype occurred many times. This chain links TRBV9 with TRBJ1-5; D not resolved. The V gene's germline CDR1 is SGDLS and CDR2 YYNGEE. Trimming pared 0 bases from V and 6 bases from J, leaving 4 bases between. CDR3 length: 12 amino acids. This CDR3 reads CASSVGGQPQHF. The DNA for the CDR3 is TGTGCCAGCAGCGTAGGAGGTCAGCCCCAGCATTTT. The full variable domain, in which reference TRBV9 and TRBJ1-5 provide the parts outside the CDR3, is DSGVTQTPKHLITATGQRVTLRCSPRSGDLSVYWYQQSLDQGLQFLIQYYNGEERAKGNILERFSAQQFPDLHSELNLSSLELGDSALYFCASSVGGQPQHFGDGTRLSIL.

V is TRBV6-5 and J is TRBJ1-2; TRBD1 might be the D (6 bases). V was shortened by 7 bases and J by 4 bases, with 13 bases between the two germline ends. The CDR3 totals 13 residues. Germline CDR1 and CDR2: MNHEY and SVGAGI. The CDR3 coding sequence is TGTGCCAGCACTTCACAGGGTTCCTATGGCTACACCTTC. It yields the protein CASTSQGSYGYTF.

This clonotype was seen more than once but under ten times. The CDR3 spells CSARHPAHNQPQHF. The CDR3 DNA sequence: TGCAGTGCTAGACATCCGGCGCACAATCAGCCCCAGCATTTT. The V gene is TRBV20-1, the J gene TRBJ1-5, with D hard to call. Trimming cost V 2 bases and J 3 bases, with 11 bases left between them. Germline loops: CDR1 DFQATT, CDR2 SNEGSKA (reference sequence). This CDR3 has 14 amino acids.

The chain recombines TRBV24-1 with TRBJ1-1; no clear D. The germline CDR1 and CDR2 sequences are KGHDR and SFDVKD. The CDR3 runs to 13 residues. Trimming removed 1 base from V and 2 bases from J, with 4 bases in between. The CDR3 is CATSDFGNTEAFF. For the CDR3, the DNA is TGTGCCACCAGTGATTTCGGAAACACTGAAGCTTTCTTT.

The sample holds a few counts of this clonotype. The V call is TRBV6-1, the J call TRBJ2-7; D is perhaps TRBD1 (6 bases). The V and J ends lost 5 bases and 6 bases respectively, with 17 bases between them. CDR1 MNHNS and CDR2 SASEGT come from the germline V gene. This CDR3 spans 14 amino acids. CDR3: CASSPHRVQAEQYF. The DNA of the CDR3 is TGTGCCAGCAGTCCCCACAGGGTTCAGGCCGAGCAGTACTTC.

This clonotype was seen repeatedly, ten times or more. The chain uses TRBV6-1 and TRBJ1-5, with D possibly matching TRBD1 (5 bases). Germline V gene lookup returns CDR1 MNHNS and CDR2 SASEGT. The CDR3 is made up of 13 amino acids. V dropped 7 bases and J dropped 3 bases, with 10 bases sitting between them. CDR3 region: CASTQGSNQPQHF. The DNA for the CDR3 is TGTGCCAGCACTCAGGGTTCCAATCAGCCCCAGCATTTT.

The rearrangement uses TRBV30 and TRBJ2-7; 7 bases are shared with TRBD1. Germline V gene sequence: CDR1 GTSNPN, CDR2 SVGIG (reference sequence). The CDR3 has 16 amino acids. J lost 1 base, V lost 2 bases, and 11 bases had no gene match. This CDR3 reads CAWSSNRDSGSYEQYF. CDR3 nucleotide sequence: TGTGCCTGGAGTTCGAACCGGGACAGCGGTTCCTACGAGCAGTACTTC.

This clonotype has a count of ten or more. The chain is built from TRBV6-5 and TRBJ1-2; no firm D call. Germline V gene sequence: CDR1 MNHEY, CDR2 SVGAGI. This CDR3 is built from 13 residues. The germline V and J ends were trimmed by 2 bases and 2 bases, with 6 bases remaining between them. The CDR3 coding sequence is TGTGCCAGCAGTTACCAGGCCAACTATGGCTACACCTTC. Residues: CASSYQANYGYTF.

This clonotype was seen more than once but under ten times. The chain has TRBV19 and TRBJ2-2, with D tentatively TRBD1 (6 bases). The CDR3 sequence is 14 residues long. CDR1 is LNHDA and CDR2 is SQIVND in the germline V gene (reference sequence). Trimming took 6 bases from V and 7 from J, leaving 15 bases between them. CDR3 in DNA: TGTGCCAGTAGGGGCTCAGGGGTCGGCGGGGAGCTGTTTTTT. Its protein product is CASRGSGVGGELFF.

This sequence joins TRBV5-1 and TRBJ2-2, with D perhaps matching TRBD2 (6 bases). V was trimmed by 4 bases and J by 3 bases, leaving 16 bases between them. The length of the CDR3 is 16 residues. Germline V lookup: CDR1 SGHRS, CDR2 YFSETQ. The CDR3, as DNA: TGCGCCAGCAGCCCCCTCCCAGGGAGGTACACCGGGGAGCTGTTTTTT. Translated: CASSPLPGRYTGELFF.

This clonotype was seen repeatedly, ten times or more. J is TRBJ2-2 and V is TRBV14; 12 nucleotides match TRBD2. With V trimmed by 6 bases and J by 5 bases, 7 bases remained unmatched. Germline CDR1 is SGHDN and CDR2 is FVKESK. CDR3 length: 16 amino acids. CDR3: CASSRLAGVRTGELFF. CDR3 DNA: TGTGCCAGCAGTCGACTAGCGGGAGTAAGAACCGGGGAGCTGTTTTTT.

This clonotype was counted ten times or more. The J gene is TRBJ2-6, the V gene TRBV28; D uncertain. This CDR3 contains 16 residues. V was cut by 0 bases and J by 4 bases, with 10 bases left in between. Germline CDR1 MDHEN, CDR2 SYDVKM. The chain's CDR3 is CASSLWPNAGANVLTF. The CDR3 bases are TGTGCCAGCAGTTTATGGCCGAATGCGGGGGCCAACGTCCTGACTTTC.